This TCR beta chain was sequenced in a study of cytomegalovirus exposure and HLA in healthy donors. Overall study findings and caveats: When analyzed later, a missense DCLRE1C variant was found to be linked to TCR beta V- and J-gene trimming.

Concerning this clone: The antigen remains unidentified.

Healthy bone marrow donors supplied every sample. The study ran its PCR with 60 Vbeta and 13 Jbeta primers. Method: immunoSEQ multiplex PCR; TCRdb's copy keeps in-frame clones and lacks some. The profile shows some 150,000 clones, 70% to 85% of them singletons. Germline V gene sequence: CDR1 MNHNS, CDR2 SASEGT. The CDR3 has 12 amino acids. V lost 11 bases, J lost 3 bases, and 4 bases stayed unmatched. This sequence joins TRBV6-1 and TRBJ2-3, with 8 nucleotides matching TRBD1. The source is a woman between 50 and 59 years old in good health and CMV-seropositive. The sample consisted of PBMCs. The chain's CDR3 is CAVDRGTDTQYF. DNA of the CDR3: TGTGCCGTCGACAGGGGTACAGATACGCAGTATTTT.